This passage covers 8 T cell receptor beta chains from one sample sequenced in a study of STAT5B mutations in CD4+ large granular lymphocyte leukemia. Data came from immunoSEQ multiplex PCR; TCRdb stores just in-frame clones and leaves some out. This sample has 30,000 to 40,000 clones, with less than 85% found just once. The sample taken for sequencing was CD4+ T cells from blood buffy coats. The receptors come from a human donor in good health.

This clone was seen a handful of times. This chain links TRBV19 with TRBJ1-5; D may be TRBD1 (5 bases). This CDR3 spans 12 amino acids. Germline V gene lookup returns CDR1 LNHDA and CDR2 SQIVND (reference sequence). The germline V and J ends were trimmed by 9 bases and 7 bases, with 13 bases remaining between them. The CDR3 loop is CARGEDGQPQHF. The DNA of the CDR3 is TGTGCCAGAGGGGAGGACGGACAGCCCCAGCATTTT. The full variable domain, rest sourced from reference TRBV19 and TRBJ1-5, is DGGITQSPKYLFRKEGQNVTLSCEQNLNHDAMYWYRQDPGQGLRLIYYSQIVNDFQKGDIAEGYSVSREKKESFPLTVTSAQKNPTAFYLCARGEDGQPQHFGDGTRLSIL.

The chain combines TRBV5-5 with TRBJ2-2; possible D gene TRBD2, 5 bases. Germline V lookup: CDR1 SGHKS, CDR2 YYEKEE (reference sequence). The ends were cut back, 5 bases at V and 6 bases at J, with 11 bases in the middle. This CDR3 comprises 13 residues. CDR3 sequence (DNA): TGTGCCAGCAGGCAAGGGAGCGCCGGGGAGCTGTTTTTT. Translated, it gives CASRQGSAGELFF.

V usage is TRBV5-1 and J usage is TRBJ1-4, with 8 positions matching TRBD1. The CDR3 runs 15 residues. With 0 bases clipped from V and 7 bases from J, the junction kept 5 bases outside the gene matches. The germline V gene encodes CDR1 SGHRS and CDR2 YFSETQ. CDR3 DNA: TGCGCCAGCAGCTTGGGGGCAGGGGGCAGTGAAAAACTGTTTTTT. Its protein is CASSLGAGGSEKLFF.

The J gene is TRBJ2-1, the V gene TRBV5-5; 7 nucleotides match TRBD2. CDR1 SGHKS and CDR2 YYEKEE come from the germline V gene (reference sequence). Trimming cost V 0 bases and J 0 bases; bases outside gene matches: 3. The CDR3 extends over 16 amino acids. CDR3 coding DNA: TGTGCCAGCAGCTTGGGGGGGGGAGTCTCCTACAATGAGCAGTTCTTC. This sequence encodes CASSLGGGVSYNEQFF.

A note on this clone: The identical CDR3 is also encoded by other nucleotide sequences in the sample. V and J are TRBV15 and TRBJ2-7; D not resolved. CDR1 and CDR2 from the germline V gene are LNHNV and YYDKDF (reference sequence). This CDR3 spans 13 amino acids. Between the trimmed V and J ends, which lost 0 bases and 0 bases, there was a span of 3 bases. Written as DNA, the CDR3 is TGTGCCACCAGCAGAGATCCCTCCTACGAGCAGTACTTC. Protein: CATSRDPSYEQYF.

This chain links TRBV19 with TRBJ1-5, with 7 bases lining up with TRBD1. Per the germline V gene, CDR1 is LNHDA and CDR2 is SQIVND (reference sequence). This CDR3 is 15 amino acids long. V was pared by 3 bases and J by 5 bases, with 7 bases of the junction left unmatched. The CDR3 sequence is CASSIRGQSDQPQHF. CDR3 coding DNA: TGTGCCAGTAGTATTCGGGGACAGTCCGATCAGCCCCAGCATTTT.

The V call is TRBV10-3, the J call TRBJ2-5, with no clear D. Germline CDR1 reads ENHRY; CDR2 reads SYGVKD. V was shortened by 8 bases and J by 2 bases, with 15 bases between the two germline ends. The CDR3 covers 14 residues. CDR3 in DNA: TGTGCCATCCAAATCCTCCGGGTACAAGAGACCCAGTACTTC. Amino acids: CAIQILRVQETQYF.

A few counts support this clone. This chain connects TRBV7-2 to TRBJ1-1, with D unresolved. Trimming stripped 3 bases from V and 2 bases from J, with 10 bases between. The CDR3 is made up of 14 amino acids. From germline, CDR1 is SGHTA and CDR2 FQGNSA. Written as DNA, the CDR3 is TGTGCCAGCAGCTTGGGGAGCGTTAACACTGAAGCTTTCTTT. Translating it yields CASSLGSVNTEAFF. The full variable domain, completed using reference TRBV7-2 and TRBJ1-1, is GAGVSQSPSNKVTEKGKDVELRCDPISGHTALYWYRQSLGQGLEFLIYFQGNSAPDKSGLPSDRFSAERTGGSVSTLTIQRTQQEDSAVYLCASSLGSVNTEAFFGQGTRLTVV.